This T cell receptor beta chain was profiled in a study of blood T cells in healthy people across ages. Per the germline V gene, CDR1 is SGHVS and CDR2 is FQNEAQ. The length of the CDR3 is 16 residues. V was trimmed by 0 bases and J by 0 bases, leaving 8 bases between them. A second PCR, run for 7 to 11 cycles, used a sample-barcoded 5' primer plus a J-beta primer mix. MiXCR was run by TCRdb on the 5' RACE reads, yielding one entry per CDR3 protein. This table holds more than 750,000 distinct CDR3 sequences, 25% to 30% found once. This clonotype was observed at least ten times. The same sample was also studied in work on T cells of mothers and their children.

Material: blood. The chain carries TRBV7-8 and TRBJ1-4; D call uncertain. This TCR was recovered from a woman in her forties in good health. The CDR3, as DNA: TGTGCCAGCAGCTTAGCTAACGGGGCAACTAATGAAAAACTGTTTTTT. Amino acids: CASSLANGATNEKLFF.